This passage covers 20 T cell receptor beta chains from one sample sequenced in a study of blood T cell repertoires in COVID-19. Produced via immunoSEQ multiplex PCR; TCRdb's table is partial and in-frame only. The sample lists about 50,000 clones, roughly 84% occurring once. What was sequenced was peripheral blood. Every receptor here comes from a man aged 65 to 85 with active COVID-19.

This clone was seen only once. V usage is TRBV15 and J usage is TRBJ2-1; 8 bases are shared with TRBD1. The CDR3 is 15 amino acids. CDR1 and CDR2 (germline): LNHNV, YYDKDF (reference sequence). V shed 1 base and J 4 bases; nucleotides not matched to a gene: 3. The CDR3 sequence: CATSRGTGNYNEQFF. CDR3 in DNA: TGTGCCACCAGCAGAGGGACAGGGAATTACAATGAGCAGTTCTTC.

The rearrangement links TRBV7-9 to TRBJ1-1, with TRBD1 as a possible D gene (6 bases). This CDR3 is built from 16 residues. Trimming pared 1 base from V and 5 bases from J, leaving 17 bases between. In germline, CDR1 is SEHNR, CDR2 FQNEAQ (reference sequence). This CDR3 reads CASSLGQGRGATEAFF. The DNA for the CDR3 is TGTGCCAGCAGCTTAGGGCAGGGGCGTGGGGCAACTGAAGCTTTCTTT.

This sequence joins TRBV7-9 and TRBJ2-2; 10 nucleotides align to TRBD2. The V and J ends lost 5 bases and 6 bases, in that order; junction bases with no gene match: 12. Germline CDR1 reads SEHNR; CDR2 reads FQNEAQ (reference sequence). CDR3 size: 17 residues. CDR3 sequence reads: CASSPPASGSLAGELFF. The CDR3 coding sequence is TGTGCCAGCAGCCCCCCGGCTAGCGGGAGTTTGGCCGGGGAGCTGTTTTTT.

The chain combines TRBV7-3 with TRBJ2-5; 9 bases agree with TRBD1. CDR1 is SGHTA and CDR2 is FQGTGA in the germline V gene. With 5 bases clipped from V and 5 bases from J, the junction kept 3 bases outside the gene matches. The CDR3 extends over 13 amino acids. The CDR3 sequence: CASSRGQGETQYF. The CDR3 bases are TGTGCCAGCAGCCGAGGACAGGGGGAGACCCAGTACTTC.

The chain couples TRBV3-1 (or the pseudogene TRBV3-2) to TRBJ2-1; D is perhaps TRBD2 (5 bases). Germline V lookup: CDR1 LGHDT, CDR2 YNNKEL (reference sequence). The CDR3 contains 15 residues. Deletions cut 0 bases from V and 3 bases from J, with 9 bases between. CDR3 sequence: CASSQDVTSYNEQFF. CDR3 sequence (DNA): TGTGCCAGCAGCCAAGATGTCACTAGCTACAATGAGCAGTTCTTC.

CDR3 protein: CAISESRPRQGTSGNTIYF. CDR3 coding DNA: TGTGCCATCAGTGAGTCAAGGCCCCGACAGGGAACCTCTGGAAACACCATATATTTT. The genes are TRBV10-3 and TRBJ1-3, with 7 bases aligning to TRBD1. Germline V gene data show CDR1 as ENHRY and CDR2 as SYGVKD. With 0 bases clipped from V and 0 bases from J, the junction kept 11 bases outside the gene matches. The CDR3 is 19 amino acids.

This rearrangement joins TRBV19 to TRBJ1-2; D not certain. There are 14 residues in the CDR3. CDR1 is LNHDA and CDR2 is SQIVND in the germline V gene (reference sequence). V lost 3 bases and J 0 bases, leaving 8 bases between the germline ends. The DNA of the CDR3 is TGTGCCAGTAGTATCTCGTCAGCTAACTATGGCTACACCTTC. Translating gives CASSISSANYGYTF.

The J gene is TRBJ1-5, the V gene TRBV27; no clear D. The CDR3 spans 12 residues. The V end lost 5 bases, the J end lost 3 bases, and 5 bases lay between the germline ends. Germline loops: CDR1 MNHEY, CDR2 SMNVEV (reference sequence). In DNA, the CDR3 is TGTGCCAGCAGTCGTCCCAATCAGCCCCAGCATTTT. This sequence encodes CASSRPNQPQHF.

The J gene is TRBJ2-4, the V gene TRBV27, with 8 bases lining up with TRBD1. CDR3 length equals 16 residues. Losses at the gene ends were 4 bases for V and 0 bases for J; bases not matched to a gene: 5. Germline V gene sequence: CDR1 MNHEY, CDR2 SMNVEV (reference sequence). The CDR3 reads CASSSDRAIAKNIQYF. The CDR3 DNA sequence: TGTGCCAGCAGTTCGGACAGGGCTATAGCCAAAAACATTCAGTACTTC.

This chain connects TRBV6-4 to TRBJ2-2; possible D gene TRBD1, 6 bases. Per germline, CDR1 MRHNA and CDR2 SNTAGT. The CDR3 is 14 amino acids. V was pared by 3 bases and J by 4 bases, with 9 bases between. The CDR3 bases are TGTGCCAGCAGTGAGGACAGTTCCACCGGGGAGCTGTTTTTT. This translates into CASSEDSSTGELFF.

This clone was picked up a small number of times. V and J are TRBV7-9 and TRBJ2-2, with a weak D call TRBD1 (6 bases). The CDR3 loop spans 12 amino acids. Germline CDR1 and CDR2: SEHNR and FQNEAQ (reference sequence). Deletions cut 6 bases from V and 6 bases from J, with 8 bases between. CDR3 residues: CASRQGAGELFF. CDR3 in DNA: TGTGCCAGCAGACAGGGCGCCGGGGAGCTGTTTTTT.

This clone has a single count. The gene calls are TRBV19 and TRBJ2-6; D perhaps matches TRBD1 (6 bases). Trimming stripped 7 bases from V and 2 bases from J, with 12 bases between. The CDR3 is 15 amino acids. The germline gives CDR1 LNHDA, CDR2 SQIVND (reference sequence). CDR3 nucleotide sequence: TGTGCCAGTAAACCCTCAGGGGCTGGGGCCAACGTCCTGACTTTC. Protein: CASKPSGAGANVLTF.

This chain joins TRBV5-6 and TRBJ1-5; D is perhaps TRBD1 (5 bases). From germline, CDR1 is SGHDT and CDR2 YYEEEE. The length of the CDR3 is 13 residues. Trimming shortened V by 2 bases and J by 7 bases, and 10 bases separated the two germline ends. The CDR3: CASSLGRAQPQHF. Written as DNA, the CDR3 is TGTGCCAGCAGCTTAGGCAGGGCGCAGCCCCAGCATTTT.

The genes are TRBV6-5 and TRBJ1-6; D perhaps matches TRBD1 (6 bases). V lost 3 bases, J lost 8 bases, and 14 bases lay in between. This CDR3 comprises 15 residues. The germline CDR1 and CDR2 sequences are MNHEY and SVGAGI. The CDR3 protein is CASSYRGTHYSPLHF. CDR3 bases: TGTGCCAGCAGTTATAGGGGGACACATTATTCACCCCTCCACTTT.

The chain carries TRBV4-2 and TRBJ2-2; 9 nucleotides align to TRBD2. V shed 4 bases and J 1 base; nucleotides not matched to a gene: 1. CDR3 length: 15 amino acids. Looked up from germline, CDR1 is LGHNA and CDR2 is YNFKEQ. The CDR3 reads CASSRAGGNTGELFF. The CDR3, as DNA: TGTGCCAGCAGCCGAGCGGGAGGGAACACCGGGGAGCTGTTTTTT.

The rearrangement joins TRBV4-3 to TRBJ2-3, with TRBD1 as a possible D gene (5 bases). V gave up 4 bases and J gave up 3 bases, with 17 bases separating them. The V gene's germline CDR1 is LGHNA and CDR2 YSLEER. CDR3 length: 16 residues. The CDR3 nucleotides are TGCGCCAGCAGCCTCATAACGGGCGCAGGGACAGATACGCAGTATTTT. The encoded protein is CASSLITGAGTDTQYF.

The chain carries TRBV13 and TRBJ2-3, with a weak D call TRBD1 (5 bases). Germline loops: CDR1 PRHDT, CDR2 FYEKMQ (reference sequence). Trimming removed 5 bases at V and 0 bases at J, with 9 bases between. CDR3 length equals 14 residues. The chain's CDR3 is CASSLWGSTDTQYF. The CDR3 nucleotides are TGTGCCAGCAGCCTTTGGGGCAGCACAGATACGCAGTATTTT.

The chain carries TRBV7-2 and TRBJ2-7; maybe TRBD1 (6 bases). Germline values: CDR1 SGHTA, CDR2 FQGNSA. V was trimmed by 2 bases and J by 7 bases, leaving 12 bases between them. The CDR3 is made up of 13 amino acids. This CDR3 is CASSLQGLREQYF. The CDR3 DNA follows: TGTGCCAGCAGCTTACAGGGGTTGAGGGAGCAGTACTTC.

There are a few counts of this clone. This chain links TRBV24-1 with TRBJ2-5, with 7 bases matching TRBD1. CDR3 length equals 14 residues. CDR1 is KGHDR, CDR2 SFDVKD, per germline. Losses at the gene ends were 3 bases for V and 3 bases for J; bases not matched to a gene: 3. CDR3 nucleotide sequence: TGTGCCACCAGTGATAGTGACAGGGAAGAGACCCAGTACTTC. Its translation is CATSDSDREETQYF.

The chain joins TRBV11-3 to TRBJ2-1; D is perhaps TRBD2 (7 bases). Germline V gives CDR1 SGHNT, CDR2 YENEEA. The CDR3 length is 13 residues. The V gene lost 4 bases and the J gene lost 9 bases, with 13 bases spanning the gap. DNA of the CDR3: TGTGCCAGCAGCTATCCCGGGGGGCTTGAGCAGTTCTTC. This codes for CASSYPGGLEQFF. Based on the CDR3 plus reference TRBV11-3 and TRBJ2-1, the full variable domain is EAGVVQSPRYKIIEKKQPVAFWCNPISGHNTLYWYLQNLGQGPELLIRYENEEAVDDSQLPKDRFSAERLKGVDSTLKIQPAELGDSAVYLCASSYPGGLEQFFGPGTRLTVL.